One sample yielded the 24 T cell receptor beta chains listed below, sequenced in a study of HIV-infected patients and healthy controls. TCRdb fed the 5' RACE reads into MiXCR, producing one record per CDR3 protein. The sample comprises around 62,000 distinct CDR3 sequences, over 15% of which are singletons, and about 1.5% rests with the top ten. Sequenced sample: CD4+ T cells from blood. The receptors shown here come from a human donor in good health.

The CDR3 spells CASSSSLTGGSETQYF. The CDR3 region has the DNA TGTGCCAGCAGCTCAAGTCTCACAGGGGGGTCAGAGACCCAGTACTTC. J is TRBJ2-5 and V is TRBV7-9; TRBD1 matches at 8 bases. The CDR3 covers 16 residues. Germline CDR1 SEHNR, CDR2 FQNEAQ (reference sequence). V shed 4 bases and J 4 bases; nucleotides not matched to a gene: 11.

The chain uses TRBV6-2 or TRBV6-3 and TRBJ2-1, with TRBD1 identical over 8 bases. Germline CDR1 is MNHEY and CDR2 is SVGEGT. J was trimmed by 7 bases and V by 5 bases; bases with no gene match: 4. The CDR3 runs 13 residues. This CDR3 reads CASSTNRGNEQFF. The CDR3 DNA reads TGTGCCAGCAGTACAAACAGGGGGAATGAGCAGTTCTTC.

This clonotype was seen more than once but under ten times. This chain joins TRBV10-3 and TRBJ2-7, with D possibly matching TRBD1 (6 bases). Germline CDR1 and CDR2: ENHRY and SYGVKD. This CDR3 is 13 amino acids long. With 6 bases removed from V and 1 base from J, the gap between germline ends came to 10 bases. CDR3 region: CAIRAGQSYEQYF. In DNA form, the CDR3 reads TGTGCCATCAGGGCCGGACAGTCCTACGAGCAGTACTTC.

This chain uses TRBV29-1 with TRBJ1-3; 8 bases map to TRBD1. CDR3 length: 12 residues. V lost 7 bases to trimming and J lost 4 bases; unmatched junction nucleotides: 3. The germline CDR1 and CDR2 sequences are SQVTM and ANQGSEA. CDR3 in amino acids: CSGGTGGNTIYF. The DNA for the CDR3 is TGCAGCGGTGGGACAGGAGGAAACACCATATATTTT.

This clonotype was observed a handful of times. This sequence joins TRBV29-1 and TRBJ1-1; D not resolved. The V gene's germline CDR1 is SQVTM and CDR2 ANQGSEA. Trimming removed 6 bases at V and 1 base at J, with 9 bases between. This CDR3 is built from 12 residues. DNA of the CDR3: TGCAGCGTAAAAGACGGGAACACTGAAGCTTTCTTT. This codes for CSVKDGNTEAFF.

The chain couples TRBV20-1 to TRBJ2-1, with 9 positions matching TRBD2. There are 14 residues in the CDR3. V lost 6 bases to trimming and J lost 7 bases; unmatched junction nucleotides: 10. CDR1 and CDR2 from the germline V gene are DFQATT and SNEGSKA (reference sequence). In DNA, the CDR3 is TGCAGTGCCATTAGCGGGGGCCTGGGAAATGAGCAGTTCTTC. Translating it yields CSAISGGLGNEQFF.

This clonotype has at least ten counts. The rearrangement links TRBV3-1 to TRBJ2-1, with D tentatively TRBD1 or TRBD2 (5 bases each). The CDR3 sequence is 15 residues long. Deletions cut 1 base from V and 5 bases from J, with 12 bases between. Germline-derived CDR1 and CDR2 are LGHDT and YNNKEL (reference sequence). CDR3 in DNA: TGTGCCAGCAGCCAAGGGTCCGGGGCTAACAATGAGCAGTTCTTC. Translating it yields CASSQGSGANNEQFF.

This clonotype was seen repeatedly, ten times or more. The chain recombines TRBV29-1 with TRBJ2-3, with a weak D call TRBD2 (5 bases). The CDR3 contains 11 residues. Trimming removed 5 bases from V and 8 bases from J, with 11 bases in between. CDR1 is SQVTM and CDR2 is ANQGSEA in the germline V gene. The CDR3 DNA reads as TGCAGCGTTACCCTCCGGGGTACGCAGTATTTT. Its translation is CSVTLRGTQYF.

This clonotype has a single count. The CDR3 spells CSARDAGGGAQNYGYTF. Here the CDR3 DNA reads TGCAGTGCTAGAGATGCGGGCGGGGGGGCGCAGAACTATGGCTACACCTTC. V is TRBV20-1 and J is TRBJ1-2; weak D call: TRBD1 (6 bases). CDR1 is DFQATT, CDR2 SNEGSKA, per germline (reference sequence). This CDR3 has 17 amino acids. With 0 bases removed from V and 2 bases from J, the gap between germline ends came to 19 bases.

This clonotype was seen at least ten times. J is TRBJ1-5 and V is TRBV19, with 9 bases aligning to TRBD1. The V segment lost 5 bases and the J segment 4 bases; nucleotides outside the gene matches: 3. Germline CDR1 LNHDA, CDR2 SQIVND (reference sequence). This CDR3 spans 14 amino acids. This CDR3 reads CASSSGTGNQPQHF. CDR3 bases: TGTGCCAGTAGTTCAGGGACAGGGAATCAGCCCCAGCATTTT.

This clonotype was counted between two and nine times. CDR3 residues: CASSPGKAYTEAFF. Here the CDR3 DNA reads TGTGCCAGCAGCCCCGGAAAGGCCTACACTGAAGCTTTCTTT. This sequence joins TRBV5-8 and TRBJ1-1; D is uncertain. V lost 4 bases, J lost 3 bases, and 13 bases lay in between. CDR1 and CDR2 (germline): SGHTS, YDEGEE. This CDR3 contains 14 residues.

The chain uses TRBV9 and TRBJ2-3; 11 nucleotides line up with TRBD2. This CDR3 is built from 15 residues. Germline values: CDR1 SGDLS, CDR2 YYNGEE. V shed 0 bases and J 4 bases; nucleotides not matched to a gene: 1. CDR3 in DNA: TGTGCCAGCAGCGTAGGACTAGCGGGGCCAGATACGCAGTATTTT. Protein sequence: CASSVGLAGPDTQYF.

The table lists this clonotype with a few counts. The CDR3 coding sequence is TGCGCCAGCAGCCAAGTATTGCAGGGGCGAGGTCAGCCCCAGCATTTT. It translates to CASSQVLQGRGQPQHF. The rearrangement links TRBV4-1 to TRBJ1-5, with D perhaps TRBD1 (6 bases). Trimming left V 1 base short and J 6 bases short, with 16 bases between. The CDR3 spans 16 residues. Germline CDR1 is MGHRA and CDR2 is YSYEKL.

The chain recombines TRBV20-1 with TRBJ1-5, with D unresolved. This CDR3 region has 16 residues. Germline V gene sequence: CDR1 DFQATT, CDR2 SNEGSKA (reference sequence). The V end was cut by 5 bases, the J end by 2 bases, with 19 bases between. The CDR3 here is CSAPGLGRGGNQPQHF. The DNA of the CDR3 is TGCAGTGCTCCTGGACTGGGAAGAGGAGGCAATCAGCCCCAGCATTTT.

CDR3 in DNA: TGCGCCAGCAGCTCCGCGGGGACAGGAGGCTATGGCTACACCTTC. It codes for CASSSAGTGGYGYTF. The chain uses TRBV5-1 and TRBJ1-2, with 8 positions matching TRBD1. The ends lost 3 bases at V and 4 bases at J; junction bases unmatched: 8. The V gene's germline CDR1 is SGHRS and CDR2 YFSETQ. CDR3 length: 15 amino acids.

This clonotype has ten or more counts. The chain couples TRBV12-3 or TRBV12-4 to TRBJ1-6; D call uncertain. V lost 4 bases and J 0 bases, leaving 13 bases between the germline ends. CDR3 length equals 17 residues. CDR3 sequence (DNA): TGTGCCAGCAGTTCCTTCGTATCGAGCTCCTATAATTCACCCCTCCACTTT. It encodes CASSSFVSSSYNSPLHF.

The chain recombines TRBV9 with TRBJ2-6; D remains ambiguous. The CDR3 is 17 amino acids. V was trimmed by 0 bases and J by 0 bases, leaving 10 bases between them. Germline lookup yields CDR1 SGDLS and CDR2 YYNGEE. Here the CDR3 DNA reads TGTGCCAGCAGCGTAGCGGGCCACAGCTCTGGGGCCAACGTCCTGACTTTC. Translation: CASSVAGHSSGANVLTF.

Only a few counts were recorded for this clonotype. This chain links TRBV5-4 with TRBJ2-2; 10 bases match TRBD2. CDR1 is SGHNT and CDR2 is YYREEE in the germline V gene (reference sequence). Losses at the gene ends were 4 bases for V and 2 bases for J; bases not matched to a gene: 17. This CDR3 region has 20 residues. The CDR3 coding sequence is TGTGCCAGCAGCCCCCCTTCGGCTAGCGGGGGACGTAGTAACACCGGGGAGCTGTTTTTT. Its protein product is CASSPPSASGGRSNTGELFF. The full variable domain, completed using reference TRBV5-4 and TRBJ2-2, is ETGVTQSPTHLIKTRGQQVTLRCSSQSGHNTVSWYQQALGQGPQFIFQYYREEENGRGNFPPRFSGLQFPNYSSELNVNALELDDSALYLCASSPPSASGGRSNTGELFFGEGSRLTVL.

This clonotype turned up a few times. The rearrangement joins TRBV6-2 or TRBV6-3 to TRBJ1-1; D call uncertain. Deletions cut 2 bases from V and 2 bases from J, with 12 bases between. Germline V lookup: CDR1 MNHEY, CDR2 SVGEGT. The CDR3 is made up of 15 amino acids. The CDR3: CASSYHLLTNTEAFF. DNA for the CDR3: TGTGCCAGCAGTTACCACCTCCTGACAAACACTGAAGCTTTCTTT.

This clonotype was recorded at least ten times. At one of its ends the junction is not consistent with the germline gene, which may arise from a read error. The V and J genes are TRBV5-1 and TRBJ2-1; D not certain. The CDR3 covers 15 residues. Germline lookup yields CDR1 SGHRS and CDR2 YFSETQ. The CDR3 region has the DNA TGCGCCAGCAGCCACGGTTTTTTCTCCGACAATGAGCAGTTCTTC. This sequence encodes CASSHGFFSDNEQFF.

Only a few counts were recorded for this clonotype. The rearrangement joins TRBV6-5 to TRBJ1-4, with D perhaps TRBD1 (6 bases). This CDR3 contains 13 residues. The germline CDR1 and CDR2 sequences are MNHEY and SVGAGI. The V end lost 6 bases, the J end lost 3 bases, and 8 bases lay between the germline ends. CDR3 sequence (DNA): TGTGCCAGCAGACAGGGTTCTAATGAAAAACTGTTTTTT. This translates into CASRQGSNEKLFF.

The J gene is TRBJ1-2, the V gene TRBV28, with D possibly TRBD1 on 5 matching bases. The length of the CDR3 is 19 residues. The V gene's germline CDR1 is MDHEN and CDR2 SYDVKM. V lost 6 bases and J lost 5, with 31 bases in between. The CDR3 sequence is CASSRIFPKDRDFFYGYTF. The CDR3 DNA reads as TGTGCCAGCAGCCGGATTTTCCCGAAAGACCGGGACTTCTTTTATGGCTACACCTTC.

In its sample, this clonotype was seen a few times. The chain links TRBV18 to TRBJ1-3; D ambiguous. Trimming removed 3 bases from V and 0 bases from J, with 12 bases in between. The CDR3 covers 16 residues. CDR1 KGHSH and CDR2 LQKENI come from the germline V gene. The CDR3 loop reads CASSPTVPSSGNTIYF. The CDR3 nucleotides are TGTGCCAGCTCACCTACAGTCCCTAGCTCTGGAAACACCATATATTTT.

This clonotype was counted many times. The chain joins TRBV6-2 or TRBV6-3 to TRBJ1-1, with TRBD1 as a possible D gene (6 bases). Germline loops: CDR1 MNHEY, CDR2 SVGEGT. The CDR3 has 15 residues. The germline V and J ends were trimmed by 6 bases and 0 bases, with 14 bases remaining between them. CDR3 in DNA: TGTGCCAGCAGCAGGGGACTCTTGATGAACACTGAAGCTTTCTTT. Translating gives CASSRGLLMNTEAFF.